Each of the 25 T cell receptor beta chains below was sequenced from the same sample in a study of metastatic and nonmetastatic thyroid tumors. Ahead of thyroid surgery, no patient had received treatment of any kind. MiXCR re-clonotyped the PCR reads for TCRdb. The sample yields around 36,000 clones, around 28% seen once. Sequenced material: blood. These receptors came from a female donor with papillary thyroid cancer or a benign thyroid nodule (not recorded which). Some clones in this sample may be carry-over from other donors' samples.

Worth noting for this clone: Sequence at one end of the junction differs from germline and may be a read error. V is TRBV9 and J is TRBJ2-7; D gene unclear. Germline V lookup: CDR1 SGDLS, CDR2 YYNGEE. This CDR3 contains 14 residues. This chain's CDR3 is CASSDGRASYDQYF. CDR3 bases: TGTGCTAGCAGCGATGGACGGGCCTCCTACGATCAGTACTTC.

In this sample, this clone turned up many times. This chain joins TRBV2 and TRBJ1-5; D remains unclear. The CDR3 has 16 amino acids. The germline CDR1 and CDR2 sequences are SNHLY and FYNNEI. V shed 8 bases and J shed 3 bases, with 20 bases lying between them. CDR3 sequence: CASRPWEVLPNQPQHF. For the CDR3, the DNA is TGTGCCAGCCGTCCATGGGAGGTTTTACCCAATCAGCCCCAGCATTTT.

In its sample, this clone is medium-sized (0.01 to 0.1%). The V and J genes are TRBV5-1 and TRBJ1-6; possibly TRBD1 for D (5 bases). Germline V gene lookup returns CDR1 SGHRS and CDR2 YFSETQ. This CDR3 comprises 19 residues. Between the trimmed V and J ends, which lost 0 bases and 0 bases, there was a span of 16 bases. The CDR3 coding sequence is TGCGCCAGCAGCTTGGAAGGTGACAGACTCAGCTCCTATAATTCACCCCTCCACTTT. Its protein is CASSLEGDRLSSYNSPLHF.

This clone was detected many times. A much larger clone differs from this one at a single base, so this may be a read error. The chain couples TRBV3-1 to TRBJ2-3; no clear D gene. This CDR3 has 11 amino acids. V was trimmed by 5 bases and J by 2 bases, leaving 2 bases between them. Looked up from germline, CDR1 is LGHDT and CDR2 is YNNKEL (reference sequence). CDR3 DNA: TGTGCCAGCAGCTTCACAGATACGCAGTATTTT. It yields the protein CASSFTDTQYF.

This clone appeared a few times. The chain couples TRBV27 to TRBJ2-1; 9 bases line up with TRBD1. CDR1 is MNHEY, CDR2 SMNVEV, per germline (reference sequence). V was pared by 5 bases and J by 7 bases, with 6 bases of the junction left unmatched. The CDR3 length is 14 residues. CDR3: CASSAGTGRNEQFF. The CDR3, as DNA: TGTGCCAGCAGTGCCGGGACAGGGAGAAATGAGCAGTTCTTC.

This clone occurred many times. J is TRBJ2-3 and V is TRBV4-2, with 8 bases lining up with TRBD2. The CDR3 loop spans 14 amino acids. V lost 4 bases to trimming and J lost 6 bases; unmatched junction nucleotides: 6. Germline V lookup: CDR1 LGHNA, CDR2 YNFKEQ. For the CDR3, the DNA is TGTGCCAGCAGCCTCCCTACGGGAGGGGATACGCAGTATTTT. It yields the protein CASSLPTGGDTQYF.

This clone was seen ten or more times. The V gene is TRBV20-1, the J gene TRBJ2-1; 11 bases agree with TRBD2. Germline V gene data show CDR1 as DFQATT and CDR2 as SNEGSKA (reference sequence). Trimming took 6 bases from V and 6 from J; bases not matched to a gene: 13. CDR3 length: 16 residues. The CDR3 nucleotides are TGCAGTGCGCCACGAAAGGGACTAGCGGAAATCAATGAGCAGTTCTTC. Encoded protein: CSAPRKGLAEINEQFF.

This clone was observed at least ten times. This may be a read error: a much more frequent sequence differs by one nucleotide. The V gene is TRBV7-9, the J gene TRBJ2-7; the match to TRBD1 covers 7 bases. Germline V CDR1 and CDR2: SEHNR, FQNEAQ (reference sequence). The CDR3 is 14 residues long. With V trimmed by 6 bases and J by 8 bases, 13 bases remained unmatched. CDR3 bases: TGTGCCAGCAGACCTCCCACAGACAGGGACAAGCAGTACTTC. It encodes CASRPPTDRDKQYF.

CDR3 sequence: CASSEGGRLYEQYF. CDR3 sequence (DNA): TGTGCCAGCAGTGAAGGTGGCCGGCTCTACGAGCAGTACTTC. This chain links TRBV25-1 with TRBJ2-7; no reliable D call. The CDR3 loop spans 14 amino acids. V was trimmed by 2 bases and J by 3 bases, leaving 11 bases between them. Germline V gives CDR1 MGHDK, CDR2 SYGVNS.

This clone was counted ten times or more. The V call is TRBV5-5, the J call TRBJ1-1; 7 bases agree with TRBD1. With 4 bases clipped from V and 1 base from J, the junction kept 7 bases outside the gene matches. CDR3 length equals 15 residues. Germline lookup yields CDR1 SGHKS and CDR2 YYEKEE (reference sequence). CDR3 residues: CASSHWTGTNTEAFF. CDR3 coding DNA: TGTGCCAGCAGCCACTGGACAGGAACGAACACTGAAGCTTTCTTT.

The chain recombines TRBV27 with TRBJ2-2; 16 bases map to TRBD2. J was trimmed by 7 bases and V by 6 bases; bases with no gene match: 8. The germline V gene has CDR1 MNHEY and CDR2 SMNVEV (reference sequence). The CDR3 has 17 amino acids. CDR3 in DNA: TGTGCCAGCAGCACGGGACTAGCGGGAGGGCCAATCGGGGAGCTGTTTTTT. Amino acids: CASSTGLAGGPIGELFF.

This clone was detected ten times or more. This may stem from a read error, because a much larger clone lies one nucleotide away. The gene calls are TRBV11-3 and TRBJ2-7; TRBD2 matches at 7 bases. Germline V gene data show CDR1 as SGHNT and CDR2 as YENEEA. This CDR3 region has 16 residues. Here the CDR3 reads CASSPDMLAVGYKQYF. In nucleotides, the CDR3 is TGTGCCAGCAGTCCAGATATGCTAGCGGTGGGCTACAAGCAGTACTTC.

The rearrangement links TRBV11-3 to TRBJ2-1, with D unclear. The CDR3 length is 12 residues. Per germline, CDR1 SGHNT and CDR2 YENEEA. Trimming took off 2 bases at V and 9 bases at J, with 8 bases between the two ends. CDR3 sequence (DNA): TGTGCCAGCAGCTTATACTGCAGTGAGCAGTTCTTC. It specifies CASSLYCSEQFF.

This clone has a count of ten or more. This rearrangement joins TRBV28 to TRBJ2-7, with a weak D call TRBD1 (6 bases). The germline V gene has CDR1 MDHEN and CDR2 SYDVKM. The V end was cut by 6 bases, the J end by 7 bases, with 13 bases between. This CDR3 spans 12 amino acids. For the CDR3, the DNA is TGTGCCAGCAGATTGACAAGGGGGGAGCAGTACTTC. It specifies CASRLTRGEQYF.

There are many counts of this clone. The chain couples TRBV20-1 to TRBJ1-1; TRBD1 aligns across 8 bases. The CDR3 consists of 14 residues. Germline CDR1 DFQATT, CDR2 SNEGSKA (reference sequence). V gave up 4 bases and J gave up 1 base; unmatched junction bases: 5. The CDR3 here is CSAIPGTGNTEAFF. CDR3 bases: TGCAGTGCTATCCCCGGGACAGGGAACACTGAAGCTTTCTTT.

This clone was recorded many times. CDR3 sequence: CATSRDRGGSPLHF. Written as DNA, the CDR3 is TGTGCCACCAGCAGAGACAGGGGAGGCTCACCCCTCCACTTT. The rearrangement links TRBV15 to TRBJ1-6; the D gene is possibly TRBD1 (6 bases). The CDR3 extends over 14 amino acids. Germline V gene lookup returns CDR1 LNHNV and CDR2 YYDKDF (reference sequence). The V end lost 0 bases, the J end lost 10 bases, and 10 bases lay between the germline ends.

With respect to this clone: One junction end disagrees with the germline gene, perhaps due to a read error. The chain joins TRBV6-9 to TRBJ2-3; a weak D match, TRBD2 (5 bases). This CDR3 contains 16 residues. Germline V gene lookup returns CDR1 MNHGY and CDR2 SVAAGI. Here the CDR3 reads CASSYPLRGSTYTQYF. CDR3 bases: TGTGCCAGCAGTTACCCTTTGCGTGGGAGCACATATACGCAGTATTTT.

This clone showed up many times. The rearrangement links TRBV20-1 to TRBJ1-2; D perhaps matches TRBD1 (6 bases). V shed 0 bases and J shed 0 bases, with 11 bases lying between them. The germline V gene has CDR1 DFQATT and CDR2 SNEGSKA (reference sequence). This CDR3 region has 15 residues. Here the CDR3 reads CSARDQGSPNYGYTF. CDR3 DNA sequence: TGCAGTGCTAGAGATCAGGGGTCCCCTAACTATGGCTACACCTTC.

Here the CDR3 reads CASSQTSGSTGELFF. In DNA, the CDR3 is TGCGCCAGCAGCCAGACTAGCGGGAGCACCGGGGAGCTGTTTTTT. The rearrangement links TRBV5-1 to TRBJ2-2, with 12 bases lining up with TRBD2. V dropped 4 bases and J dropped 4; count of bases not matched to a gene: 2. Germline V gene lookup returns CDR1 SGHRS and CDR2 YFSETQ. The CDR3 loop spans 15 amino acids.

The rearrangement links TRBV6-1 to TRBJ2-2; maybe TRBD1 (6 bases). The V gene's germline CDR1 is MNHNS and CDR2 SASEGT. V lost 4 bases, J lost 7 bases, and 19 bases lay in between. The length of the CDR3 is 16 residues. The CDR3: CASSARGCEMNGELFF. In DNA form, the CDR3 reads TGTGCCAGCAGTGCGAGGGGGTGCGAAATGAACGGGGAGCTGTTTTTT.

About this clone: A clone one base away is much larger, so this may be a read error. The DNA of the CDR3 is TGCGCCAGCAGCCACAGGTTTTTAGGTCTAGCGGAAACAGATACGCAGTATTTT. This encodes CASSHRFLGLAETDTQYF. The chain carries TRBV4-1 and TRBJ2-3, with TRBD2 identical over 7 bases. V lost 3 bases and J lost 3; bases outside the gene matches: 15. CDR3 length equals 18 residues. The germline CDR1 and CDR2 sequences are MGHRA and YSYEKL.

This clone turned up a few times. This chain joins TRBV28 and TRBJ2-1; no clear D. Trimming shortened V by 7 bases and J by 7 bases, and 8 bases separated the two germline ends. Germline CDR1 and CDR2: MDHEN and SYDVKM. CDR3 length: 11 residues. The CDR3: CASTRTNEQFF. CDR3 DNA sequence: TGTGCCAGCACCAGAACGAATGAGCAGTTCTTC.

At least ten counts were recorded for this clone. A read error may be the cause here, since a much bigger clone is one base away. At the DNA level, this CDR3 is encoded by other sequences in the same sample as well. CDR3 sequence (DNA): TGTGCCAGCAGCCGTGGGGCTGGACTCCAAGAGACCCAGTACTTC. Translating gives CASSRGAGLQETQYF. The chain links TRBV6-2 or TRBV6-3 to TRBJ2-5; D is perhaps TRBD1 or TRBD2 (5 bases each). Germline CDR1 MNHEY, CDR2 SVGEGT. This CDR3 has 15 amino acids. Trimming stripped 6 bases from V and 1 base from J, with 15 bases between.

This clone has ten or more counts. The chain employs TRBV4-1 and TRBJ1-4, with a weak D call TRBD1 (6 bases). V lost 4 bases and J lost 7, with 13 bases in between. Germline V gene data show CDR1 as MGHRA and CDR2 as YSYEKL. The CDR3 length is 14 residues. The CDR3 DNA is TGCGCCAGCAGCCTCGGAGGGGGACGTGAAAAACTGTTTTTT. Residues: CASSLGGGREKLFF.

As concerns this clone: The junction departs from germline at one end; a sequencing error may be responsible. The chain has TRBV27 and TRBJ1-6, with D maybe TRBD1 (5 bases). The CDR3 is 15 amino acids. CDR1 and CDR2 from the germline V gene are MNHEY and SMNVEV (reference sequence). Here the CDR3 reads CAISFSVGGNSPLHF. The CDR3 DNA follows: TGTGCCATCAGTTTTTCAGTTGGGGGGAATTCACCCCTCCACTTT.